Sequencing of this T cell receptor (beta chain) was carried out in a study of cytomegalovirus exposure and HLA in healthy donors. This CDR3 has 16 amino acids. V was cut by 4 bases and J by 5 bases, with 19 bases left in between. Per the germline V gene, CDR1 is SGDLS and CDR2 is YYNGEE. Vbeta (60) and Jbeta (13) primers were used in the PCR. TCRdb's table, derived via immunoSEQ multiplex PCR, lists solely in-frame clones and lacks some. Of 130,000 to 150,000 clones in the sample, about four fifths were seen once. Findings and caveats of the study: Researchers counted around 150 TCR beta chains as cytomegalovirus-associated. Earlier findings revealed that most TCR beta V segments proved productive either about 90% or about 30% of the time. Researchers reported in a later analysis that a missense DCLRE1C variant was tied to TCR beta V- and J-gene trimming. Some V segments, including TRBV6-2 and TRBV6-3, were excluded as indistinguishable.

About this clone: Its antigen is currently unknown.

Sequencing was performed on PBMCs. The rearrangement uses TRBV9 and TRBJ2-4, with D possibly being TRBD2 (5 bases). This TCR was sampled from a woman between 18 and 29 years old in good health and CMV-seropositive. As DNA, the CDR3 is TGTGCCAGCAGCTCGCCCCTCGTCGGGGTCCAAAACATTCAGTACTTC. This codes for CASSSPLVGVQNIQYF.